The source of this T cell receptor (beta chain) is a study of vaccination and CD4 T cells after COVID-19. The CDR3 loop spans 13 amino acids. The trim removed 4 bases at V and 8 bases at J, leaving 6 bases unmatched. Germline CDR1 SGHRS, CDR2 YFSETQ. Sequencing of the DNA from cultured CD4+ T cells was carried out with the Oncomine TCR Beta short-read assay. TCRdb fed the PCR reads into MiXCR, producing one record per CDR3 protein. Of approximately 13,000 distinct CDR3 sequences listed, roughly 52% are singletons. Turning to this clonotype: What it recognizes is unknown.

Noted treatment: 10-day PBMC culture with coronavirus spike peptide pools or control peptides (ViraFEST assay). Some 2.2 million PBMCs were grown per well alongside about 10 IU/ml IL-2 and about 9.9 ug/ml peptide pools. The chain couples TRBV5-1 to TRBJ1-2, with TRBD1 matching over 9 bases. Material: CD4+ T cells from blood, cultured in vitro. This TCR derives from a human donor who had recovered from COVID-19. The chain's CDR3 is CASSEQGAFGYTF. Written as DNA, the CDR3 is TGCGCCAGCAGCGAACAGGGGGCGTTCGGCTACACCTTC.